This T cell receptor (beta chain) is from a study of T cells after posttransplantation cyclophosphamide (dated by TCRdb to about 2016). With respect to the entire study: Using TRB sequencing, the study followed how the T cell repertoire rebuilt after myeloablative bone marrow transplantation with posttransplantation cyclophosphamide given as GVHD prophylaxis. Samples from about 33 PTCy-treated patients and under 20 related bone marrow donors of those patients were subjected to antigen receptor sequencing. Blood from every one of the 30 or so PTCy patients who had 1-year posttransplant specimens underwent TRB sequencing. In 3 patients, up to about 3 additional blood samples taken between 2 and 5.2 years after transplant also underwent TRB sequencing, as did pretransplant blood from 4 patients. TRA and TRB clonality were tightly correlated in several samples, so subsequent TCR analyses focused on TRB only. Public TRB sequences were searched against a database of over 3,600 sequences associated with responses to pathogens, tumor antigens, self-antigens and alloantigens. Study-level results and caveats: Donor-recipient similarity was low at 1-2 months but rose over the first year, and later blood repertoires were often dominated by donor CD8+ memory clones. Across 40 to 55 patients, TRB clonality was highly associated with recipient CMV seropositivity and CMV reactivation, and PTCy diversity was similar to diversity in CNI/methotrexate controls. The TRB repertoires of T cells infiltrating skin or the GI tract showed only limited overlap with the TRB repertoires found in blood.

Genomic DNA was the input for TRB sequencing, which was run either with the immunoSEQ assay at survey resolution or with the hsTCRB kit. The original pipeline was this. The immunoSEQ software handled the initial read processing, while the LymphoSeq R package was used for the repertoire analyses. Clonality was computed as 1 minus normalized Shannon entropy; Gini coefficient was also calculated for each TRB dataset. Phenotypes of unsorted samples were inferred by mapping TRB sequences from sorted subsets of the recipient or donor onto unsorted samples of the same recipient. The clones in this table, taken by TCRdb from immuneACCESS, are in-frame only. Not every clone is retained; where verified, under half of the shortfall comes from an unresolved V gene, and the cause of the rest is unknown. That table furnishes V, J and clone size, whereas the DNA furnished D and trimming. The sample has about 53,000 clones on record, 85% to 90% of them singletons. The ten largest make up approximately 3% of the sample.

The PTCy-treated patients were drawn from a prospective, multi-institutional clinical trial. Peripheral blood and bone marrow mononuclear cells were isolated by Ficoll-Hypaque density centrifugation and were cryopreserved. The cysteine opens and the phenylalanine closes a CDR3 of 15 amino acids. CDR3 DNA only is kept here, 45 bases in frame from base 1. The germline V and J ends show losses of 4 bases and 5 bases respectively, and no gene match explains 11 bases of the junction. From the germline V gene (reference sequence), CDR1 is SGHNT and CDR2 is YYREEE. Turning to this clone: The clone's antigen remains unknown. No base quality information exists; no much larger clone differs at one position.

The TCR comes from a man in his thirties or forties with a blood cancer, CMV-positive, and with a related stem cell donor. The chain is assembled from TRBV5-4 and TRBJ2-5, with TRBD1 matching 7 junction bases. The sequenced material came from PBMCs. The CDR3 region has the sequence CASSVKRTGPETQYF. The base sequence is TGTGCCAGCAGCGTAAAAAGGACAGGTCCGGAGACCCAGTACTTC.